A selection of T cell receptor beta chains follows, all from one sample in a study of human T cells and chemical hapten exposure. Each CDR3 protein gets one entry after TCRdb re-called the RACE reads with MiXCR. The data show 180,000 or so distinct CDR3 sequences, roughly 15% seen once. The source material was whole blood, sampled in connection with sensitization to the hapten diphenylcyclopropenone (DPC). These receptors all come from a woman aged 25 to 39 with alopecia areata. Some clones in this sample may be carry-over from other donors' samples. The CDR3 runs from the conserved cysteine through the conserved F or W. Fields, in order: V gene, J gene, CDR3 protein.

V gene: TRBV7-8; J gene: TRBJ2-6; CDR3 protein: CASSLALGWGGANVLTF
V gene: TRBV20-1; J gene: TRBJ2-7; CDR3 protein: CSAASGANYEQYF
V gene: TRBV5-1; J gene: TRBJ2-2; CDR3 protein: CASSLGRGSLNTGELFF
V gene: TRBV10-3; J gene: TRBJ1-3; CDR3 protein: CAISGQDPGSGNTIYF
V gene: TRBV11-3; J gene: TRBJ2-1; CDR3 protein: CASSLEQSGSGTGNEQFF
V gene: TRBV7-9; J gene: TRBJ2-7; CDR3 protein: CASSLLAGAVSEQYF
V gene: TRBV2; J gene: TRBJ1-2; CDR3 protein: CASKPTGTGSFYGYTF
V gene: TRBV30; J gene: TRBJ1-1; CDR3 protein: CAWKGWIEAFF
V gene: TRBV7-2; J gene: TRBJ1-1; CDR3 protein: CASRGLRTEAFF
V gene: TRBV6-5; J gene: TRBJ1-6; CDR3 protein: CASSLGAYNSPLHF
V gene: TRBV18; J gene: TRBJ1-6; CDR3 protein: CASSPPSRGRFSPLHF
V gene: TRBV27; J gene: TRBJ2-1; CDR3 protein: CASSFGWVDEQFF
V gene: TRBV7-6; J gene: TRBJ2-3; CDR3 protein: CASSLGAGDTQYF
V gene: TRBV7-9; J gene: TRBJ1-2; CDR3 protein: CASSLALRNTPTNKYGYTF
V gene: TRBV7-8; J gene: TRBJ2-2; CDR3 protein: CASSLALAAGELFF
V gene: TRBV12-3/TRBV12-4; J gene: TRBJ2-7; CDR3 protein: CASSSKAGGPGEQYF
V gene: TRBV7-2; J gene: TRBJ2-3; CDR3 protein: CASSTIPRGRTDTQYF
V gene: TRBV7-6; J gene: TRBJ2-6; CDR3 protein: CASSPNSPGANVLTF
V gene: TRBV20-1; J gene: TRBJ1-1; CDR3 protein: CSAIPGGLNTEAFF
V gene: TRBV30; J gene: TRBJ1-5; CDR3 protein: CAWSPGQGVSQPQHF
V gene: TRBV7-2; J gene: TRBJ2-5; CDR3 protein: CASSSSDWGLETQYF
V gene: TRBV12-3/TRBV12-4; J gene: TRBJ2-3; CDR3 protein: CASSLWAGSSTDTQYF
V gene: TRBV7-2; J gene: TRBJ1-6; CDR3 protein: CASSSQGHSPLHF
V gene: TRBV29-1; J gene: TRBJ2-1; CDR3 protein: CSVPDQLVNEQFF
V gene: TRBV20-1; J gene: TRBJ2-3; CDR3 protein: CSAYRTSGTDTQYF
V gene: TRBV19; J gene: TRBJ1-2; CDR3 protein: CASSITGGDYGYTF
V gene: TRBV7-9; J gene: TRBJ2-1; CDR3 protein: CASALRGIDEQFF
V gene: TRBV5-5; J gene: TRBJ2-1; CDR3 protein: CASRIQGASYNEQFF
V gene: TRBV7-2; J gene: TRBJ2-3; CDR3 protein: CASSLSSFTDTQYF
V gene: TRBV20-1; J gene: TRBJ1-5; CDR3 protein: CSARTPRGPSQPQHF
V gene: TRBV2; J gene: TRBJ1-2; CDR3 protein: CASSGRDPNYGYTF
V gene: TRBV7-9; J gene: TRBJ1-5; CDR3 protein: CASSFQGNNQPQHF
V gene: TRBV3-1; J gene: TRBJ2-5; CDR3 protein: CASSQEAISQTQYF
V gene: TRBV7-2; J gene: TRBJ1-2; CDR3 protein: CASSLMQGYGYTF
V gene: TRBV6-1; J gene: TRBJ1-3; CDR3 protein: CASSEAGPLSSGNTIYF
V gene: TRBV6-6; J gene: TRBJ1-1; CDR3 protein: CASSGGQYTEAFF
V gene: TRBV7-6; J gene: TRBJ2-7; CDR3 protein: CASSLAEGYEQYF
V gene: TRBV7-3; J gene: TRBJ2-2; CDR3 protein: CASSLVGRNTGELFF
V gene: TRBV28; J gene: TRBJ2-7; CDR3 protein: CATTQGSEQYF
V gene: TRBV10-3; J gene: TRBJ1-2; CDR3 protein: CAISVRGEHYGYTF
V gene: TRBV7-2; J gene: TRBJ1-6; CDR3 protein: CASSGDRALGAPLHF
V gene: TRBV7-2; J gene: TRBJ2-5; CDR3 protein: CASSLRPEGTQYF
V gene: TRBV7-9; J gene: TRBJ2-3; CDR3 protein: CASSLGSLRAGGPDTQYF